The next 22 T cell receptor beta chains were all read from a single sample in a study of multiple sclerosis patients with progressive multifocal leukoencephalopathy (dated by TCRdb to between 2017 and 2020). Explained via the paper, the time point label denotes: more than 5 months of natalizumab therapy. Taken with the paper, the label for treatment or condition translates to: on natalizumab therapy at sampling. The receptor library was made with the immunoSEQ multiplex PCR assay. Here the immuneACCESS table is served through TCRdb, limited to in-frame sequences with V and J called. Missing clones are a known gap in these copies; in checked studies unresolved V genes cover under half, and the rest lacks a known reason. For this sample the table gives about 30,000 clones, of which around nine tenths were detected only once. 1.5% of the sample is held by the ten biggest clonotypes. The starting material was PBMCs, obtained from a patient treated with natalizumab. Receptors originate from a human donor with multiple sclerosis.

This chain connects TRBV4-3 to TRBJ2-7; a possible D gene is TRBD2 (5 bases). V shed 1 base and J shed 4 bases, with 17 bases lying between them. CDR3 size: 16 residues. CDR1 and CDR2 (germline): LGHNA, YSLEER. This chain's CDR3 is CASSQGPQNGEYEQYF. CDR3 DNA: TGCGCCAGCAGCCAAGGTCCTCAGAACGGGGAATACGAGCAGTACTTC.

V gene TRBV7-2 combines with J gene TRBJ2-6; D is perhaps TRBD2 (6 bases). V was shortened by 5 bases and J by 0 bases, with 17 bases between the two germline ends. The germline CDR1 and CDR2 sequences are SGHTA and FQGNSA. CDR3 length: 18 amino acids. The CDR3 spells CASSLTGEPSSGANVLTF. In DNA, the CDR3 is TGTGCCAGCAGCCTGACGGGGGAACCTAGCTCTGGGGCCAACGTCCTGACTTTC.

The CDR3 DNA is TGCGCCAGCAGCCAATTCCTTGCGGCAGATACGCAGTATTTT. Its translation is CASSQFLAADTQYF. The genes are TRBV4-1 and TRBJ2-3, with no clear D. Germline assignment: CDR1 MGHRA and CDR2 YSYEKL. CDR3 length: 14 residues. The V end was cut by 2 bases, the J end by 4 bases, with 10 bases between.

V gene TRBV19 combines with J gene TRBJ1-1; D remains unclear. The CDR3 runs 13 residues. Per germline, CDR1 LNHDA and CDR2 SQIVND (reference sequence). The V gene lost 5 bases and the J gene lost 2 bases, with 9 bases spanning the gap. CDR3 bases: TGTGCCAGTAGTCAGGTCTTAAACACTGAAGCTTTCTTT. It is translated as CASSQVLNTEAFF. The complete variable domain, with remaining parts taken from reference TRBV19 and TRBJ1-1, reads DGGITQSPKYLFRKEGQNVTLSCEQNLNHDAMYWYRQDPGQGLRLIYYSQIVNDFQKGDIAEGYSVSREKKESFPLTVTSAQKNPTAFYLCASSQVLNTEAFFGQGTRLTVV.

The chain links TRBV15 to TRBJ2-5; D is possibly TRBD2 (5 bases). Gene TRBJ2-7 matches the end of the DNA better, so the J call may be wrong. This CDR3 contains 14 residues. The V gene's germline CDR1 is LNHNV and CDR2 YYDKDF (reference sequence). In nucleotides, the CDR3 is TGTGCCACCAGCCAAGGTGGGGTAGCGTACGAGCAGTACTTC. Translation gives CATSQGGVAYEQYF.

The rearrangement uses TRBV7-8 and TRBJ2-3; D is unresolved. The CDR3 has 18 amino acids. V shed 5 bases and J shed 1 base, with 22 bases lying between them. Germline V gene data show CDR1 as SGHVS and CDR2 as FQNEAQ. The CDR3 loop reads CASSGRGSGSVGTDTQYF. The CDR3 DNA sequence: TGTGCCAGCAGCGGACGTGGATCGGGCAGCGTGGGCACAGATACGCAGTATTTT.

The chain carries TRBV19 and TRBJ1-2; D gene uncertain. CDR1 and CDR2 (germline): LNHDA, SQIVND (reference sequence). Trimming removed 0 bases at V and 7 bases at J, with 9 bases between. The CDR3 sequence is 13 residues long. The CDR3 spells CASSIDGQSGYTF. The CDR3 DNA is TGTGCCAGTAGTATAGATGGGCAGTCTGGCTACACCTTC.

J is TRBJ2-1 and V is TRBV28; D is possibly TRBD1 or TRBD2 (5 bases each). V was trimmed by 6 bases and J by 1 base, leaving 10 bases between them. The CDR3 runs 14 residues. CDR1 MDHEN and CDR2 SYDVKM come from the germline V gene. The CDR3 is CASSRWGSYNEQFF. CDR3 in DNA: TGTGCCAGCAGCCGATGGGGGTCCTACAATGAGCAGTTCTTC.

V and J are TRBV29-1 and TRBJ1-1; 8 bases agree with TRBD1. V was pared by 6 bases and J by 11 bases, with 11 bases of the junction left unmatched. Germline V gene lookup returns CDR1 SQVTM and CDR2 ANQGSEA. The CDR3 covers 12 residues. The CDR3 sequence: CSVQGGQVSAFF. The CDR3 region has the DNA TGCAGCGTCCAGGGGGGACAGGTCTCCGCTTTCTTT.

CDR3 sequence (DNA): TGCGCCAGCAGCCCCGACAGGGCTGCTGGCTACACCTTC. As protein: CASSPDRAAGYTF. The chain recombines TRBV5-1 with TRBJ1-2; TRBD1 matches 7 bases. Germline lookup yields CDR1 SGHRS and CDR2 YFSETQ. V lost 4 bases, J lost 7 bases, and 7 bases stayed unmatched. The CDR3 spans 13 residues.

The chain uses TRBV2 and TRBJ2-1, with 12 bases lining up with TRBD1. The CDR3 is made up of 15 amino acids. Looked up from germline, CDR1 is SNHLY and CDR2 is FYNNEI. V dropped 5 bases and J dropped 9; count of bases not matched to a gene: 8. The CDR3 loop is CASSPPGQGAAEQFF. In nucleotides, the CDR3 is TGTGCCAGCAGTCCCCCGGGACAGGGGGCGGCTGAGCAGTTCTTC.

The chain links TRBV27 to TRBJ1-1; D possibly corresponds to TRBD1 (6 bases). Germline CDR1 reads MNHEY; CDR2 reads SMNVEV (reference sequence). Between the trimmed V and J ends, which lost 1 base and 0 bases, there was a span of 15 bases. CDR3 length: 17 residues. The CDR3 here is CASSLYISPGVNTEAFF. CDR3 sequence (DNA): TGTGCCAGCAGTTTATATATTTCGCCAGGGGTGAACACTGAAGCTTTCTTT.

This chain links TRBV19 with TRBJ2-7; D is unresolved. The CDR3 length is 14 residues. CDR1 and CDR2 from the germline V gene are LNHDA and SQIVND (reference sequence). Between the trimmed V and J ends, which lost 7 bases and 3 bases, there was a span of 16 bases. Here the CDR3 DNA reads TGTGCCAGTAAAAAAACCCTGGGTATCTACGAGCAGTACTTC. Translated, it gives CASKKTLGIYEQYF.

The rearrangement links TRBV21-1 to TRBJ1-5. TRBV21-1 is recorded as a pseudogene. The length of the CDR3 is 12 residues. This chain's CDR3 is CASSKSNQPQHF. The DNA of the CDR3 is TGTGCCAGCAGCAAATCTAATCAGCCCCAGCATTTT.

This clone was detected a few times. V is TRBV15 and J is TRBJ2-7, with D tentatively TRBD1 or TRBD2 (6 bases each). CDR3 length: 14 amino acids. With 5 bases removed from V and 4 bases from J, the gap between germline ends came to 15 bases. Germline lookup yields CDR1 LNHNV and CDR2 YYDKDF (reference sequence). The CDR3 sequence: CATSPRGGSYEQYF. CDR3 DNA sequence: TGTGCCACCAGCCCCCGAGGGGGGAGTTACGAGCAGTACTTC.

Concerning this clone: The sample contains more than one DNA sequence encoding this CDR3. The chain uses TRBV18 and TRBJ2-5, with D unclear. The CDR3 length is 11 residues. The ends were cut back, 6 bases at V and 1 base at J, with 3 bases in the middle. CDR1 is KGHSH, CDR2 LQKENI, per germline. Here the CDR3 DNA reads TGTGCCAGCTCCCCCCAAGAGACCCAGTACTTC. Translated: CASSPQETQYF.

The chain links TRBV12-2 to TRBJ2-1; the table's TRBD2 call for D was not verified on the DNA. TRBV12-2 counts as a pseudogene. The CDR3 spans 18 residues. The CDR3 region is CASRLGGLAGVEGHEQFF. The CDR3 DNA reads TGTGCAAGTCGCTTAGGGGGACTAGCGGGAGTGGAAGGTCATGAGCAGTTCTTC.

V is TRBV25-1 and J is TRBJ2-2, with D possibly TRBD1 on 6 matching bases. Germline V gene lookup returns CDR1 MGHDK and CDR2 SYGVNS. CDR3 length: 17 residues. V dropped 4 bases and J dropped 1 base, with 16 bases sitting between them. This CDR3 is CASSGPPGEWNTGELFF. DNA for the CDR3: TGTGCCAGCAGTGGTCCTCCAGGGGAGTGGAACACCGGGGAGCTGTTTTTT.

V is TRBV29-1 and J is TRBJ2-7; D gene ambiguous. Trimming shortened V by 6 bases and J by 1 base, and 13 bases separated the two germline ends. There are 13 residues in the CDR3. Germline V gives CDR1 SQVTM, CDR2 ANQGSEA. Here the CDR3 DNA reads TGCAGCGTGCGGACGGCGAATTCCTACGAGCAGTACTTC. Protein sequence: CSVRTANSYEQYF.

The CDR3 loop reads CASSTGSGRANIQYF. In DNA form, the CDR3 reads TGTGCCAGCAGTACTGGCAGCGGGAGGGCCAACATTCAGTACTTC. The chain combines TRBV2 with TRBJ2-4; TRBD2 agrees at 10 bases. Trimming removed 5 bases from V and 7 bases from J; junction bases left unmatched: 8. This CDR3 comprises 15 residues. Germline V CDR1 and CDR2: SNHLY, FYNNEI.

V is TRBV27 and J is TRBJ2-2; 7 positions agree with TRBD1. With V trimmed by 5 bases and J by 2 bases, 14 bases remained unmatched. The CDR3 is made up of 18 amino acids. Looked up from germline, CDR1 is MNHEY and CDR2 is SMNVEV (reference sequence). CDR3 DNA: TGTGCCAGCAGTCCGCGAGAGAGGGGGCTTCCCAACACCGGGGAGCTGTTTTTT. It is translated as CASSPRERGLPNTGELFF.

This clone was counted a few times. V usage is TRBV5-1 and J usage is TRBJ1-2, with 10 bases matching TRBD1. The trim removed 4 bases at V and 8 bases at J, leaving 11 bases unmatched. The CDR3 has 15 amino acids. Germline assignment: CDR1 SGHRS and CDR2 YFSETQ. The CDR3, as DNA: TGCGCCAGCAGCGGAACCGGGACAGGGGTCCCGGGCTACACCTTC. Encoded protein: CASSGTGTGVPGYTF.